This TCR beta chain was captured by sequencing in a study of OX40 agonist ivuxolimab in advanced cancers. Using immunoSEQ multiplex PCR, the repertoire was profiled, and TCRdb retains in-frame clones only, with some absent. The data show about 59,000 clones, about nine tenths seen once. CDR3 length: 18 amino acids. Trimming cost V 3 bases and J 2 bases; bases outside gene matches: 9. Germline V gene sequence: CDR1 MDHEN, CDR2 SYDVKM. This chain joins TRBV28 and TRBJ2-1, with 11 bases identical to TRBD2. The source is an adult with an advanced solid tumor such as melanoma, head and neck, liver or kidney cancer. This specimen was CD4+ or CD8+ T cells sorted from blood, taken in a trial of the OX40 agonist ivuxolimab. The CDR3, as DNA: TGTGCCAGCAGTTTTTCCCGGACTAGCGGGCGCCCCTACAATGAGCAGTTCTTC. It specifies CASSFSRTSGRPYNEQFF.